This T cell receptor beta chain was identified during a study of Ad26.COV2.S vaccination and SARS-CoV-2 variants. Indicated treatment: around 19 received Ad26.COV2.S at low or high dose, single or two shots; several received placebo; per-sample allocation not given. Material that was analyzed had been drawn on day 63 after the first vaccine or placebo injection. The CDR3 contains 17 residues. The ends lost 5 bases at V and 5 bases at J; junction bases unmatched: 9. Looked up from germline, CDR1 is SGHRS and CDR2 is YFSETQ. This clone was observed once. The data were produced by immunoSEQ multiplex PCR, yet TCRdb's version contains in-frame clones alone and is incomplete. This table holds roughly 500,000 clones, approximately 89% found once.

Source: peripheral blood, taken in a trial of Ad26.COV2.S vaccine versus placebo. The receptor was isolated from a person aged 18-60 years who received the Ad26.COV2.S COVID-19 vaccine or a placebo. This chain links TRBV5-1 with TRBJ2-2; 13 nucleotides agree with TRBD2. Here the CDR3 reads CASRGLAGDGGTGELFF. CDR3 coding DNA: TGCGCCAGCAGAGGACTAGCGGGAGACGGAGGGACCGGGGAGCTGTTTTTT.